Presented here are 21 T cell receptor beta chains from one specimen sequenced in a study of cytomegalovirus exposure and HLA in healthy donors. The table came from immunoSEQ multiplex PCR; TCRdb's copy has only in-frame clones and leaves some out. The top ten clones hold roughly 6% of a sample with over 200,000 clones, roughly 80% of them seen once. Sequenced sample: PBMCs. The source of these receptors is a woman aged 18-30 years in good health and CMV-seronegative.

The gene calls are TRBV5-6 and TRBJ1-2; the match to TRBD1 covers 9 bases. This CDR3 spans 15 amino acids. Germline V gene sequence: CDR1 SGHDT, CDR2 YYEEEE. Trimming cost V 7 bases and J 3 bases; bases outside gene matches: 10. The CDR3 loop reads CASGLRDRAYYGYTF. CDR3 coding DNA: TGTGCCAGCGGCCTCCGGGACAGGGCCTACTATGGCTACACCTTC.

This chain uses TRBV7-9 with TRBJ1-1, with D hard to call. The CDR3 sequence is 14 residues long. The germline V and J ends were trimmed by 1 base and 2 bases, with 8 bases remaining between them. The germline gives CDR1 SEHNR, CDR2 FQNEAQ (reference sequence). The CDR3 here is CASSLEYSNTEAFF. The DNA for the CDR3 is TGTGCCAGCAGCTTAGAGTACAGTAACACTGAAGCTTTCTTT.

The count of this clone is one. The chain couples TRBV28 to TRBJ2-7, with D perhaps matching TRBD2 (5 bases). The CDR3 extends over 14 amino acids. In germline, CDR1 is MDHEN, CDR2 SYDVKM. V lost 6 bases to trimming and J lost 3 bases, with 15 bases between them. The CDR3 nucleotides are TGTGCCAGCAGAGGGCTGGCTAGCAGCTACGAGCAGTACTTC. Its protein product is CASRGLASSYEQYF.

The chain is built from TRBV6-5 and TRBJ2-7, with a weak D call TRBD2 (7 bases). V was clipped by 11 bases and J by 3 bases, with 17 bases between them. This CDR3 has 13 amino acids. Germline lookup yields CDR1 MNHEY and CDR2 SVGAGI. The CDR3 DNA follows: TGTGCCGCGGGGGCGGGGATGGACTACGAGCAGTACTTC. Its protein product is CAAGAGMDYEQYF.

V is TRBV5-4 and J is TRBJ1-1; D gene unclear. Germline lookup yields CDR1 SGHNT and CDR2 YYREEE (reference sequence). Trimming stripped 4 bases from V and 0 bases from J, with 13 bases between. The CDR3 totals 15 residues. The CDR3 region has the DNA TGTGCCAGCAGCCCCGAGGGTTTCATGAACACTGAAGCTTTCTTT. Its protein is CASSPEGFMNTEAFF. Full variable domain (missing parts from reference TRBV5-4 and TRBJ1-1): ETGVTQSPTHLIKTRGQQVTLRCSSQSGHNTVSWYQQALGQGPQFIFQYYREEENGRGNFPPRFSGLQFPNYSSELNVNALELDDSALYLCASSPEGFMNTEAFFGQGTRLTVV.

The DNA of the CDR3 is TGTGCCAGCAGCTTGAGTGAAAAACTGTTTTTT. Its translation is CASSLSEKLFF. The rearrangement uses TRBV7-9 and TRBJ1-4; unclear D gene. From germline, CDR1 is SEHNR and CDR2 FQNEAQ (reference sequence). The V end lost 3 bases, the J end lost 7 bases, and 3 bases lay between the germline ends. This CDR3 region has 11 residues.

The chain joins TRBV30 to TRBJ2-1, with D possibly TRBD2 on 7 matching bases. Trimming took 5 bases from V and 2 from J, leaving 16 bases between them. Germline assignment: CDR1 GTSNPN and CDR2 SVGIG (reference sequence). The CDR3 totals 15 residues. As DNA, the CDR3 is TGTGCCTGGGCGTGGGGGGGGGACACCTACAATGAGCAGTTCTTC. Residues: CAWAWGGDTYNEQFF. Full variable domain (rest looked up from reference TRBV30 and TRBJ2-1): SQTIHQWPATLVQPVGSPLSLECTVEGTSNPNLYWYRQAAGRGLQLLFYSVGIGQISSEVPQNLSASRPQDRQFILSSKKLLLSDSGFYLCAWAWGGDTYNEQFFGPGTRLTVL.

The rearrangement links TRBV15 to TRBJ1-5; unclear D gene. Trimming stripped 0 bases from V and 0 bases from J, with 6 bases between. CDR1 is LNHNV, CDR2 YYDKDF, per germline (reference sequence). This CDR3 region has 15 residues. The CDR3 DNA reads TGTGCCACCAGCAGAGATTTATATAGCAATCAGCCCCAGCATTTT. Its translation is CATSRDLYSNQPQHF.

J is TRBJ2-7 and V is TRBV28, with 10 bases aligning to TRBD2. The CDR3 runs 16 residues. J lost 6 bases, V lost 4 bases, and 12 bases had no gene match. Germline V gives CDR1 MDHEN, CDR2 SYDVKM. As DNA, the CDR3 is TGTGCCAGCAGTTCTCCTTCGGGACTAGCGCTACGCGAGCAGTACTTC. Translation: CASSSPSGLALREQYF.

Concerning this clone: A read error may account for a junction end that differs from germline. The chain has TRBV7-7 and TRBJ2-3; D is perhaps TRBD2 (7 bases). The CDR3 has 15 amino acids. The germline V gene has CDR1 SSHAT and CDR2 FNYEAQ (reference sequence). For the CDR3, the DNA is TGTGCTAGCAGCCCCAAGGGGGGGGCGGCAGATACGCAGTATTTT. Amino acids: CASSPKGGAADTQYF. The whole variable domain, remainder taken from reference TRBV7-7 and TRBJ2-3, is GAGVSQSPRYKVTKRGQDVTLRCDPISSHATLYWYQQALGQGPEFLTYFNYEAQPDKSGLPSDRFSAERPEGSISTLTIQRTEQRDSAMYRCASSPKGGAADTQYFGPGTRLTVL.

The chain joins TRBV27 to TRBJ2-7, with 9 bases matching TRBD2. In germline, CDR1 is MNHEY, CDR2 SMNVEV (reference sequence). Trimming took 10 bases from V and 1 from J; bases not matched to a gene: 5. The CDR3 has 13 residues. The CDR3 sequence: CATRLADSYEQYF. The CDR3 coding sequence is TGTGCCACCAGACTAGCGGATTCCTACGAGCAGTACTTC.

This chain joins TRBV25-1 and TRBJ1-6, with no clear D. Trimming took off 5 bases at V and 7 bases at J, with 12 bases between the two ends. CDR3 length: 14 amino acids. Germline loops: CDR1 MGHDK, CDR2 SYGVNS. The CDR3 region has the DNA TGTGCCAGCAGTCGTGAGCTCTGGAATTCACCCCTCCACTTT. Residues: CASSRELWNSPLHF.

V and J are TRBV30 and TRBJ2-1, with D tentatively TRBD2 (6 bases). V shed 7 bases and J shed 9 bases, with 22 bases lying between them. The CDR3 consists of 14 residues. Germline CDR1 GTSNPN, CDR2 SVGIG (reference sequence). The CDR3 DNA sequence: TGTGCCTTCAGGGCCGGGAGTGTCTTCGGTGAGCAGTTCTTC. Its protein is CAFRAGSVFGEQFF. Drawing the rest from reference TRBV30 and TRBJ2-1, the complete variable domain is SQTIHQWPATLVQPVGSPLSLECTVEGTSNPNLYWYRQAAGRGLQLLFYSVGIGQISSEVPQNLSASRPQDRQFILSSKKLLLSDSGFYLCAFRAGSVFGEQFFGPGTRLTVL.

This clone is a singleton in its sample. This chain links TRBV6-1 with TRBJ2-2; 7 nucleotides agree with TRBD1. This CDR3 contains 17 residues. Per germline, CDR1 MNHNS and CDR2 SASEGT. V lost 1 base to trimming and J lost 0 bases; unmatched junction nucleotides: 5. CDR3 in amino acids: CASSEGATGSNTGELFF. The CDR3 DNA is TGTGCCAGCAGTGAAGGCGCGACAGGGTCGAACACCGGGGAGCTGTTTTTT.

The V call is TRBV5-4, the J call TRBJ2-7, with 11 bases identical to TRBD2. The CDR3 is 14 amino acids. V shed 8 bases and J 7 bases; nucleotides not matched to a gene: 11. The germline V gene encodes CDR1 SGHNT and CDR2 YYREEE (reference sequence). The DNA of the CDR3 is TGTGCCAGTACCATAGCGGGAGGGCCGGGGGAGCAGTACTTC. Amino acid sequence: CASTIAGGPGEQYF.

The chain links TRBV7-9 to TRBJ2-7, with D perhaps TRBD1 or TRBD2 (5 bases each). The germline V gene encodes CDR1 SEHNR and CDR2 FQNEAQ (reference sequence). V dropped 1 base and J dropped 2 bases, with 9 bases sitting between them. The CDR3 runs to 14 residues. CDR3 nucleotides: TGTGCCAGCAGCTTAGGGACGGGACCCTACGAGCAGTACTTC. Translating gives CASSLGTGPYEQYF.

This sequence joins TRBV5-1 and TRBJ1-3; D perhaps matches TRBD1 (6 bases). This CDR3 has 13 residues. Trimming removed 0 bases at V and 7 bases at J, with 8 bases between. Germline V gene data show CDR1 as SGHRS and CDR2 as YFSETQ. CDR3 residues: CASSLAGENTIYF. The CDR3, as DNA: TGCGCCAGCAGCTTGGCAGGGGAGAACACCATATATTTT.

This clone was detected only a few times. V usage is TRBV27 and J usage is TRBJ1-6, with 7 bases matching TRBD1. The CDR3 has 14 residues. With V trimmed by 2 bases and J by 10 bases, 5 bases remained unmatched. Germline V CDR1 and CDR2: MNHEY, SMNVEV (reference sequence). In nucleotides, the CDR3 is TGTGCCAGCAGTTTAACAGGGGCAGAATCACCCCTCCACTTT. This gives the protein CASSLTGAESPLHF.

The CDR3, as DNA: TGTGCCAGCAGTTACACCAGGGTGAACTATGGCTACACCTTC. This sequence encodes CASSYTRVNYGYTF. The chain couples TRBV6-5 to TRBJ1-2, with D perhaps TRBD1 (5 bases). The CDR3 runs 14 residues. V dropped 2 bases and J dropped 2 bases, with 9 bases sitting between them. Germline CDR1 is MNHEY and CDR2 is SVGAGI.

The J gene is TRBJ1-2, the V gene TRBV6-4; no definite D call. The CDR3 contains 12 residues. The germline CDR1 and CDR2 sequences are MRHNA and SNTAGT. V dropped 2 bases and J dropped 3 bases, with 4 bases sitting between them. CDR3: CASSDRDYGYTF. CDR3 nucleotide sequence: TGTGCCAGCAGTGACAGGGACTATGGCTACACCTTC.

The chain joins TRBV18 to TRBJ2-3; 8 nucleotides align to TRBD2. Germline-derived CDR1 and CDR2 are KGHSH and LQKENI. The CDR3 is 16 residues long. J was trimmed by 2 bases and V by 6 bases; bases with no gene match: 10. The CDR3 is CASSRNGGAPTDTQYF. CDR3 nucleotide sequence: TGTGCCAGCTCCCGAAACGGGGGGGCCCCCACAGATACGCAGTATTTT.